This is a list of T cell receptor beta chains from one sample in a study of blood T cell repertoires in COVID-19. Here immunoSEQ multiplex PCR was the method, and the copy in TCRdb shows in-frame clones only, minus some. Of some 97,000 clones listed, around 90% are singletons. Sequencing used peripheral blood. The receptors derive from a woman in her fifties or sixties with acute or convalescent COVID-19. Both conserved end residues are part of each CDR3. The D gene is left open where the match is weak. Where a row states a size, it is once, few, many or the class of an expanded clone; other rows omit it.

clone size	V gene	D gene	J gene	CDR3 DNA	CDR3 protein
NA	TRBV9	NA	TRBJ2-5	TGTGCCAGCAGCGTAGCGGCAGGGTACCAAGAGACCCAGTACTTC	CASSVAAGYQETQYF
NA	TRBV3-1/TRBV3-2	NA	TRBJ1-5	TGTGCCAGCAGCCAAGAGGGGCCCTGGTACCAGCCCCAGCATTTT	CASSQEGPWYQPQHF
NA	TRBV4-2	TRBD1	TRBJ1-4	TGTGCCAGCAGCCAAGCAGACAGGGAGAATGAAAAACTGTTTTTT	CASSQADRENEKLFF
NA	TRBV7-6	TRBD2	TRBJ2-1	TGTGCCAGCAGCTTAGTTCCCCCGGGGGCGGGAGGGCCGAATGAGCAGTTCTTC	CASSLVPPGAGGPNEQFF
once	TRBV28	NA	TRBJ1-1	TGTGCCAGCGTCGGGGGGGGTTCCGTACAAGCTGCTTTCTTT	CASVGGGSVQAAFF
NA	TRBV6-5	NA	TRBJ2-4	TGTGCCAGCAGAGCGCAGTTAGCCAAAAACATTCAGTACTTC	CASRAQLAKNIQYF
once	TRBV6-6	TRBD2	TRBJ2-1	TGTGCCAGCATTAGGACTAGCGGATACAATGAGCAGTTCTTC	CASIRTSGYNEQFF
NA	TRBV14	NA	TRBJ2-1	TGTGCCAGCAGGGGAGGCGCTTGGGGCTCCTACAATGAGCAGTTCTTC	CASRGGAWGSYNEQFF
NA	TRBV19	TRBD1	TRBJ1-3	TGTGCCAGTAGTATGGGACAGGGGCCTGGAAACACCATATATTTT	CASSMGQGPGNTIYF
NA	TRBV20-1	TRBD1	TRBJ1-2	TGCAGTGCTAGTGGCAGGGGGAACTATGGCTACACCTTC	CSASGRGNYGYTF
NA	TRBV9	NA	TRBJ1-2	TGTGCCAGCAGCGTAGTTGGAGGGTTGGGCTATGGCTACACCTTC	CASSVVGGLGYGYTF
NA	TRBV20-1	TRBD2	TRBJ2-3	TGCAGTGCTAGTTCCACGGGACTAGCGGGAGGGCCAGGAATCCGCGATACGCAGTATTTT	CSASSTGLAGGPGIRDTQYF
NA	TRBV28	NA	TRBJ2-1	TGTGCCAGCAGGGTGGCTGGCCAGCTAGGCGAGCAGTTCTTC	CASRVAGQLGEQFF
NA	TRBV11-2	NA	TRBJ2-7	TGTGCCAGCAGCTTCGCGGGCCCAAGTTTTTACGAGCAGTACTTC	CASSFAGPSFYEQYF
NA	TRBV27	TRBD1	TRBJ1-2	TGTGCCAGCAGTACCCCCCGGACAGGGTTTAATGGCTACACCTTC	CASSTPRTGFNGYTF
NA	TRBV6-6	TRBD2	TRBJ2-3	TGTGCCAGCAGTCACAGGGCTAGCGGGAGGGCCGGCACAGATACGCAGTATTTT	CASSHRASGRAGTDTQYF
NA	TRBV24-1	NA	TRBJ1-2	TGTGCCACTCCCAGGGGTCTGAGGCAGGGTGATGGCTACACCTTC	CATPRGLRQGDGYTF
NA	TRBV6-5	TRBD1	TRBJ1-3	TGTGCCAGCAAAAACACAGGGGCAGGAAACACCATATATTTT	CASKNTGAGNTIYF
NA	TRBV30	TRBD1	TRBJ2-4	TGTGCCTGGGGGTACAGGGGAAGCGGATCCAAAAACATTCAGTACTTC	CAWGYRGSGSKNIQYF
NA	TRBV19	TRBD1	TRBJ1-5	TGTGCCAGTAGTAGACCGGGACAGCCCTATAGCAATCAGCCCCAGCATTTT	CASSRPGQPYSNQPQHF
NA	TRBV7-2	NA	TRBJ1-2	TGTGCCAGCAGCTTGGCTGGGCAGTTCTATGGCTACACCTTC	CASSLAGQFYGYTF
NA	TRBV15	TRBD1	TRBJ2-2	TGTGCCACCAGCAGACAGGCAGGGGGCCGGAGCACCGGGGAGCTGTTTTTT	CATSRQAGGRSTGELFF
NA	TRBV28	TRBD1	TRBJ1-3	TGTGCCAGCAGTTCAGGGGGTCCTGGAAACACCATATATTTT	CASSSGGPGNTIYF
NA	TRBV11-2	TRBD2	TRBJ2-7	TGTGCCAGCAGCCTGAGGCTAGCGGAGTACGAGCAGTACTTC	CASSLRLAEYEQYF
NA	TRBV9	NA	TRBJ2-3	TGTGCCAGCAGCGTAGCAGGAGGTCATACGCAGTATTTT	CASSVAGGHTQYF
NA	TRBV5-1	NA	TRBJ2-2	TGCGCCAGCAGCTTAGGACAGTCCGGGGAGCTGTTTTTT	CASSLGQSGELFF
NA	TRBV18	NA	TRBJ2-2	TGTGCCAGCTCACCATCGGTCAGCGATTTCACCGGGGAGCTGTTTTTT	CASSPSVSDFTGELFF
NA	TRBV28	TRBD1	TRBJ1-1	TGTGCCAGCAGCTCTGGGGGGACAGGGACCGCTGAAGCTTTCTTT	CASSSGGTGTAEAFF
NA	TRBV28	NA	TRBJ1-5	TGTGCCAGCAGGGAAGGGGGTGGGCCCCAGCATTTT	CASREGGGPQHF
NA	TRBV7-2	NA	TRBJ1-1	TGTGCCAGCACTTACTACACTGAAGCTTTCTTT	CASTYYTEAFF
NA	TRBV5-1	TRBD1	TRBJ2-1	TGCGCCAGCAGCACGGGACAGATGACGGAAGAGCAGTTCTTC	CASSTGQMTEEQFF
NA	TRBV12-3/TRBV12-4	NA	TRBJ2-7	TGTGCCAGCAATAGGGGTTACGAGCAGTACTTC	CASNRGYEQYF
few	TRBV9	NA	TRBJ2-1	TGTGCCAGCAGTCCACCCTTAGGAGGGTCCTACAATGAGCAGTTCTTC	CASSPPLGGSYNEQFF
NA	TRBV5-1	TRBD1	TRBJ1-1	TGCGCCAGCAGCGTAGGACAGGGGAACACTGAAGCTTTCTTT	CASSVGQGNTEAFF
NA	TRBV28	TRBD1	TRBJ1-2	TGTGCCAGCAGTTTACAGGGGGCGTCCTATGGCTACACCTTC	CASSLQGASYGYTF
NA	TRBV5-1	NA	TRBJ2-1	TGCGCCAGCAGCTTCCAAACAGGGTTTGATGAGCAGTTCTTC	CASSFQTGFDEQFF
NA	TRBV5-4	TRBD1	TRBJ2-2	TGTGCCAGCAGCTTGCCAGGGGGAAACACCGGGGAGCTGTTTTTT	CASSLPGGNTGELFF
NA	TRBV5-4	NA	TRBJ1-3	TGTGCCAGCAGCTTAGGCCCACCAGGGGCCGGAAACACCATATATTTT	CASSLGPPGAGNTIYF
NA	TRBV9	NA	TRBJ2-2	TGTGCCAGCAGCGTAGAGGGACTGAACACCGGGGAGCTGTTTTTT	CASSVEGLNTGELFF
NA	TRBV28	NA	TRBJ1-1	TGTGCCAGCAACCAGAGGGGTAGCGGGTACACTGAAGCTTTCTTT	CASNQRGSGYTEAFF
NA	TRBV3-1/TRBV3-2	TRBD2	TRBJ2-1	TGTGCCAGCAGCCTCGTGGGACTAGCGGGAGGAGGCAATGAGCAGTTCTTC	CASSLVGLAGGGNEQFF
NA	TRBV6-5	NA	TRBJ2-3	TGTGCCAGCACGAGGGATACGCAGTATTTT	CASTRDTQYF